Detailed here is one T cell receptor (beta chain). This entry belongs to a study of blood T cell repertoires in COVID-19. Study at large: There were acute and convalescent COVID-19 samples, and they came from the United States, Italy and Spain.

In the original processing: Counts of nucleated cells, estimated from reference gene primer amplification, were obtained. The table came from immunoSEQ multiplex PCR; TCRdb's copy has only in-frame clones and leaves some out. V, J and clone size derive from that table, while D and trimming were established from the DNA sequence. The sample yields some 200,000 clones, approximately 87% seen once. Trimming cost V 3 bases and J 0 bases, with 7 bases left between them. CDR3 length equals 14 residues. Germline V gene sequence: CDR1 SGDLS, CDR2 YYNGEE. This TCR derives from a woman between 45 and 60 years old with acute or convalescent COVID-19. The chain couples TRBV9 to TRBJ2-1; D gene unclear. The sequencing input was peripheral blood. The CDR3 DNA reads TGTGCCAGCAGCGGGTTGAGCTCCTACAATGAGCAGTTCTTC. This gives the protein CASSGLSSYNEQFF.